This T cell receptor (beta chain) came from a study of early T cells in non-severe SARS-CoV-2 infection listed by TCRdb under 2021. About the investigation overall: Because TCR sequencing relied on bulk RNA taken from unsorted whole blood, pairing of alpha and beta chains was not possible. Findings and caveats that apply to the study as a whole: VDJdb matching was skewed toward anti-spike CD8 responses and likely underestimated virus-specific expansions, missing private and CD4 specificities.

This clonotype was observed a handful of times. It has no known antigen specificity. Base qualities are missing; no much larger clone stands one base away. The library was prepared using 5' RACE. For sequencing, a NextSeq 500 was employed. Unique molecular identifiers were attached to individual cDNA molecules in the TCR library protocol so that sequencing error and PCR bias could be corrected. TCR alpha and beta chains were both sequenced, and the abundances of alpha and beta sequences in each sample were closely correlated with each other. Processing in the source paper ran as follows. Decombinator V4 was used to annotate TCR sequences for V gene, J gene and CDR3. Expanded TCRs were defined as changing significantly between any two time points under a Poisson model with p below 0.0001. Abundances of TCRs were expressed as counts per million after normalisation to the total number of TCRs sequenced in each sample. VDJdb, accessed 1 November 2021, was searched for CMV, EBV and SARS-CoV-2 annotated TCRs, with TCRs annotated for multiple antigens excluded. TCRdb reran the public reads through fastp at Q25 and MiXCR, keeping productive beta chains. Every CDR3 protein is listed once, alongside the most common genes and DNA of its rows. What appears here as the V and J calls and clone size reflects TCRdb's work, not the paper's. The sample contains about 84,000 distinct CDR3 sequences, roughly 12% of them found a single time. The top ten clonotypes cover less than 3% of the sample.

The study was a case-control design nested within a healthcare worker cohort in London, UK, with weekly nasopharyngeal swab PCR tests and blood sampling. Between 23 and 31 March 2020, the week of the UK lockdown, healthcare workers were enrolled and then followed up weekly for as long as 16 weeks. The sequence was obtained from an adult who was a healthcare worker with PCR-confirmed SARS-CoV-2 infection or an uninfected control (not recorded which). Material for sequencing was whole blood.

The CDR3 corresponds to CASSWDRDGNQPQHF. In nucleotides, the sequence is TGTGCCAGCAGCTGGGACAGAGATGGCAATCAGCCCCAGCATTTT. The rearrangement joined TRBV7-2 to TRBJ1-5, and 7 junction bases match TRBD1. Reading the germline V gene gives CDR1 SGHTA and CDR2 FQGNSA. The CDR3 runs 15 residues from the cysteine to the phenylalanine. The only DNA kept is the CDR3, 45 bases in frame from the first base. Germline trimming amounts to 4 bases on V and 2 bases on J, with 5 as the count of junction bases outside the gene matches.